Included here is one TCR beta chain sequence, with context. Its antigen is currently unknown. This entry comes from a study of OX40 agonist ivuxolimab in advanced cancers. Study-wide results and caveats: Average numbers of expanded clones were greater in CD8+ T cells than in CD4+.

TCRdb keeps only in-frame clones here, not all; method: immunoSEQ multiplex PCR. This sample has more than 85,000 clones, with about 89% found just once. Germline lookup yields CDR1 SNHLY and CDR2 FYNNEI. Trimming took 10 bases from V and 4 from J; bases not matched to a gene: 11. CDR3 length equals 17 residues. Enrollment shut out patients with autoimmune disease history or systemic immunosuppression. This TCR came from an adult with an advanced solid tumor such as melanoma, head and neck, liver or kidney cancer. Sequenced material: CD4+ or CD8+ T cells sorted from blood, taken in a trial of the OX40 agonist ivuxolimab. This sequence joins TRBV2 and TRBJ2-6, with TRBD1 matching over 12 bases. CDR3 sequence: CAKGGGQGARGANVLTF. The CDR3 DNA sequence: TGTGCCAAGGGCGGGGGACAGGGGGCGCGCGGGGCCAACGTCCTGACTTTC.